Sequencing of this T cell receptor beta chain was carried out in a study of regulatory T cells in long-lasting Graves disease. Study-wide results and limits: Accuracy may have suffered from the small sample size.

Trimming removed 6 bases at V and 7 bases at J, with 16 bases between. This CDR3 contains 13 residues. The V gene's germline CDR1 is SGHTA and CDR2 FQGTGA. Arm-PCR of CDR3 regions and iRepertoire HTBI primers were the basis on which TCR beta libraries were built. Per the original methods: Gene usage covered approximately 65 TRBV and some 13 TRBJ segments. TCRdb passed the multiplex PCR reads through MiXCR, listing each CDR3 protein once. TCRdb, not the original authors, processed these V and J calls. The sample consists of 350,000 to 450,000 distinct CDR3 sequences, less than 25% of them appearing once. This clonotype appeared many times. What it recognizes is unknown. Time point here: persistent/refractory GD, antithyroid drugs over 5 years with positive TRAb. From PBMCs, RNA was extracted and then used to make the TCR library. Nine milliliters of peripheral blood were taken and placed in EDTA tubes.

Sequenced material: peripheral blood mononuclear cells (PBMCs), taken when the disease was refractory, from a patient treated with antithyroid drugs. J is TRBJ2-7 and V is TRBV7-3; D might be TRBD1 (7 bases). This clonotype was sampled from a female donor with Graves disease. The CDR3 spells CASRLTGAGEQYF. CDR3 bases: TGTGCCAGCAGACTTACAGGGGCGGGAGAGCAGTACTTC. Complete variable domain (other parts from reference TRBV7-3 and TRBJ2-7): GAGVSQTPSNKVTEKGKYVELRCDPISGHTALYWYRQSLGQGPEFLIYFQGTGAADDSGLPNDRFFAVRPEGSVSTLKIQRTERGDSAVYLCASRLTGAGEQYFGPGTRLTVT.